This passage covers 8 T cell receptor beta chains from one sample sequenced in a study of T cell clones after liver transplantation. Clones were sequenced by immunoSEQ multiplex PCR, and TCRdb holds only the in-frame ones, with some missing. The sample holds about 75,000 clones, around four fifths seen once. The sample consisted of CD4+ T cells from blood, taken around 48 months after liver transplant. The receptors were sampled from a human patient who received a liver transplant. These T cells may partly come from the graft donor.

This clone was observed a single time. V gene TRBV7-3 combines with J gene TRBJ2-3; TRBD2 matches at 9 bases. The CDR3 has 16 amino acids. V gave up 1 base and J gave up 4 bases; unmatched junction bases: 6. From germline, CDR1 is SGHTA and CDR2 FQGTGA. This CDR3 is CASSLRLAGGPDTQYF. The DNA for the CDR3 is TGTGCCAGCAGCTTAAGGCTGGCGGGAGGGCCAGATACGCAGTATTTT.

This CDR3 reads CASSQRGESYTF. For the CDR3, the DNA is TGTGCCAGCAGTCAGAGGGGGGAAAGCTACACCTTC. The chain links TRBV28 to TRBJ1-2; possibly TRBD1 for D (6 bases). Germline V lookup: CDR1 MDHEN, CDR2 SYDVKM. This CDR3 contains 12 residues. With 5 bases removed from V and 9 bases from J, the gap between germline ends came to 13 bases.

V usage is TRBV4-1 and J usage is TRBJ1-1; TRBD1 matches 7 bases. Germline CDR1 is MGHRA and CDR2 is YSYEKL. The CDR3 spans 16 residues. Trimming cost V 0 bases and J 4 bases; bases outside gene matches: 8. Written as DNA, the CDR3 is TGCGCCAGCAGCCAAGACGTGACAGGGAGGGGCACTGAAGCTTTCTTT. Protein product: CASSQDVTGRGTEAFF.

The chain combines TRBV2 with TRBJ1-5; D not certain. V dropped 4 bases and J dropped 1 base, with 8 bases sitting between them. The germline V gene has CDR1 SNHLY and CDR2 FYNNEI. The CDR3 spans 14 residues. The DNA for the CDR3 is TGTGCCAGCAGTGGTGGGCGGAGCAATCAGCCCCAGCATTTT. Protein: CASSGGRSNQPQHF.

The rearrangement joins TRBV6-6 to TRBJ1-5, with a possible D match to TRBD1 (5 bases). Between the trimmed V and J ends, which lost 6 bases and 2 bases, there was a span of 11 bases. The germline gives CDR1 MNHNY, CDR2 SVGAGI (reference sequence). The CDR3 length is 14 residues. CDR3 sequence: CASSMTAGNQPQHF. DNA for the CDR3: TGTGCCAGCAGCATGACAGCGGGCAATCAGCCCCAGCATTTT.

V gene TRBV6-5 combines with J gene TRBJ2-7; TRBD2 matches 7 bases. Germline lookup yields CDR1 MNHEY and CDR2 SVGAGI. Losses at the gene ends were 6 bases for V and 7 bases for J; bases not matched to a gene: 6. This CDR3 has 12 residues. Written as DNA, the CDR3 is TGTGCCAGCAGAAGATGGGAGGGTGAGCAGTACTTC. The encoded protein is CASRRWEGEQYF.

The CDR3 DNA follows: TGTGCCAGCAGTGAAGCGGAGGACCAGCCCCAGCATTTT. Its translation: CASSEAEDQPQHF. V is TRBV2 and J is TRBJ1-5; no reliable D call. Germline CDR1 reads SNHLY; CDR2 reads FYNNEI. The length of the CDR3 is 13 residues. V dropped 0 bases and J dropped 7 bases, with 7 bases sitting between them.

This chain joins TRBV4-1 and TRBJ2-7; D gene uncertain. This CDR3 comprises 15 residues. The germline V gene has CDR1 MGHRA and CDR2 YSYEKL. V was pared by 0 bases and J by 2 bases, with 11 bases between. DNA for the CDR3: TGCGCCAGCAGCCAAGACGTGCAGAGCCCCTACGAGCAGTACTTC. This sequence encodes CASSQDVQSPYEQYF.